The 10 T cell receptor beta chains presented below share a single source sample, sequenced in a study of T cell responses to AZD1222 COVID-19 vaccine. Repertoires were generated with immunoSEQ multiplex PCR, while TCRdb's copy carries only in-frame clones and drops some. The table has 30,000 to 35,000 clones, 65% to 90% seen once; the top ten hold 6.8%. This specimen consisted of peripheral blood, obtained on day 0 of AZD1222 vaccination. The receptors were gathered from an adult in good health.

The V and J genes are TRBV4-2 and TRBJ1-2; 9 nucleotides line up with TRBD1. CDR1 and CDR2 (germline): LGHNA, YNFKEQ. V dropped 3 bases and J dropped 1; count of bases not matched to a gene: 6. CDR3 length equals 16 residues. CDR3 nucleotide sequence: TGTGCCAGCAGCCAGCCCCCGGGACAGGGTAACTATGGCTACACCTTC. Translated, it gives CASSQPPGQGNYGYTF.

The chain combines TRBV18 with TRBJ2-1; D is unresolved. Germline V gene lookup returns CDR1 KGHSH and CDR2 LQKENI. The CDR3 extends over 14 amino acids. The V gene lost 0 bases and the J gene lost 5 bases, with 8 bases spanning the gap. CDR3 in amino acids: CASSPPSGDNEQFF. The DNA for the CDR3 is TGTGCCAGCTCACCACCTTCAGGCGACAATGAGCAGTTCTTC.

The rearrangement links TRBV27 to TRBJ1-2; D is unresolved. Trimming removed 0 bases from V and 0 bases from J, with 5 bases in between. Looked up from germline, CDR1 is MNHEY and CDR2 is SMNVEV (reference sequence). This CDR3 region has 14 residues. Written as DNA, the CDR3 is TGTGCCAGCAGTTTATCGAACGCTAACTATGGCTACACCTTC. It yields the protein CASSLSNANYGYTF.

The chain is built from TRBV12-3 or TRBV12-4 and TRBJ1-1; possible D gene TRBD1, 6 bases. CDR3 size: 13 residues. V gave up 7 bases and J gave up 3 bases, with 12 bases separating them. CDR3 region: CASTLTGHTEAFF. In DNA form, the CDR3 reads TGTGCCAGCACCCTGACAGGTCACACTGAAGCTTTCTTT.

V and J are TRBV19 and TRBJ1-4; D remains ambiguous. The CDR3 contains 14 residues. Trimming took off 6 bases at V and 5 bases at J, with 13 bases between the two ends. The V gene's germline CDR1 is LNHDA and CDR2 SQIVND (reference sequence). Written as DNA, the CDR3 is TGTGCCAGTAGCCCGTGGGGAGACAATGAAAAACTGTTTTTT. It codes for CASSPWGDNEKLFF.

This clone appeared a single time. This chain joins TRBV7-3 and TRBJ2-6; D possibly matches TRBD1 or TRBD2 (5 bases each). Germline CDR1 reads SGHTA; CDR2 reads FQGTGA. Trimming stripped 5 bases from V and 0 bases from J, with 14 bases between. The CDR3 runs 17 residues. CDR3 sequence: CASSGGRHHSGANVLTF. In nucleotides, the CDR3 is TGTGCCAGCAGCGGGGGTCGACATCACTCTGGGGCCAACGTCCTGACTTTC.

The chain uses TRBV3-1 (or the pseudogene TRBV3-2) and TRBJ2-7, with 9 bases identical to TRBD2. The length of the CDR3 is 16 residues. The ends lost 5 bases at V and 2 bases at J; junction bases unmatched: 10. Germline V gene data show CDR1 as LGHDT and CDR2 as YNNKEL (reference sequence). CDR3 sequence reads: CASSNPLAGAPYEQYF. CDR3 bases: TGTGCCAGCAGCAACCCCTTAGCGGGGGCTCCCTACGAGCAGTACTTC.

This clone was picked up one time. The genes are TRBV11-2 and TRBJ2-1; D could derive from TRBD1 or TRBD2 (5 bases each). The CDR3 contains 16 residues. V lost 2 bases and J 6 bases, leaving 17 bases between the germline ends. Per the germline V gene, CDR1 is SGHAT and CDR2 is FQNNGV. CDR3 nucleotide sequence: TGTGCCAGCAGCTTACATCGGGACGAAAGGGCCAATGAGCAGTTCTTC. Protein product: CASSLHRDERANEQFF. Full variable domain (outside the CDR3, taken from reference TRBV11-2 and TRBJ2-1): EAGVAQSPRYKIIEKRQSVAFWCNPISGHATLYWYQQILGQGPKLLIQFQNNGVVDDSQLPKDRFSAERLKGVDSTLKIQPAKLEDSAVYLCASSLHRDERANEQFFGPGTRLTVL.

This chain links TRBV7-9 with TRBJ1-2; 7 bases match TRBD1. The length of the CDR3 is 15 residues. Germline loops: CDR1 SEHNR, CDR2 FQNEAQ (reference sequence). V was pared by 0 bases and J by 1 base, with 2 bases of the junction left unmatched. The CDR3 protein is CASSLADRDNYGYTF. CDR3 in DNA: TGTGCCAGCAGCTTAGCAGACAGGGATAACTATGGCTACACCTTC.

The chain has TRBV21-1 and TRBJ2-4; the tabulated D call, TRBD2, remains unverified against the DNA. TRBV21-1 is termed a pseudogene. This CDR3 has 18 amino acids. The CDR3 loop reads CASSKPRPLKLAKNIQYF. As DNA, the CDR3 is TGTGCCAGCAGCAAACCACGCCCCCTAAAATTGGCCAAAAACATTCAGTACTTC.